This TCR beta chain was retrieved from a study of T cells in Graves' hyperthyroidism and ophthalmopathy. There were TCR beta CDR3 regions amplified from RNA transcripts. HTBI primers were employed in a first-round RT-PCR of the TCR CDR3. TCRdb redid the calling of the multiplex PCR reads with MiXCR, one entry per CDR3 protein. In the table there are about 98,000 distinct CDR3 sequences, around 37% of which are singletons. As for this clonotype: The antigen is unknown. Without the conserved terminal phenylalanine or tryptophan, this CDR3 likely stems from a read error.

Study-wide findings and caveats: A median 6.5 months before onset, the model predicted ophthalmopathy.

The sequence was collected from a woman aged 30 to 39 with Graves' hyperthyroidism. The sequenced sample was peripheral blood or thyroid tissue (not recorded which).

The CDR3: CAISAGANTEAFL. In DNA, the CDR3 is TGTGCCATCAGCGCGGGGGCGAACACTGAAGCTTTCCTT. This chain connects TRBV10-3 to TRBJ1-1, with D maybe TRBD1 (6 bases). Trimming shortened V by 6 bases and J by 1 base, and 9 bases separated the two germline ends. CDR1 is ENHRY and CDR2 is SYGVKD in the germline V gene. There are 13 residues in the CDR3.